The rows below give T cell receptor beta chains drawn from one sample of a study of T cell responses to AZD1222 COVID-19 vaccine. Assay used: immunoSEQ multiplex PCR; TCRdb lists only in-frame clones, some missing. Of 150,000 to 200,000 clones listed, about 87% are singletons. The specimen comprised peripheral blood, sampled on day 0 of AZD1222 vaccination. Receptors originate from an adult in good health. The CDR3 runs from the conserved cysteine through the conserved F or W. D genes are given only for firm matches.

TRBJ2-2 | TRBV10-3 | TRBD1 | TGTGCCATCGAAGCCGGGACAGGGTTGAACACCGGGGAGCTGTTTTTT | CAIEAGTGLNTGELFF
TRBJ1-5 | TRBV5-5 | - | TGTGCCAGCAGCCTGGGACCGAGTTATAGCAATCAGCCCCAGCATTTT | CASSLGPSYSNQPQHF
TRBJ1-3 | TRBV19 | - | TGTGCCAGTAGTGCCCAGGATCTCTACTCTGGAAACACCATATATTTT | CASSAQDLYSGNTIYF
TRBJ1-4 | TRBV19 | - | TGTGCCAGTAGTCGACAGGCAACTAATGAAAAACTGTTTTTT | CASSRQATNEKLFF
TRBJ2-1 | TRBV5-1 | - | TGCGCCAGCAGCTTGGTTGCGGGAAGTGAGCAGTTCTTC | CASSLVAGSEQFF
TRBJ1-3 | TRBV28 | - | TGTGCCAGCAGTGTGCCGGGGTTTTCCGGAAACACCATATATTTT | CASSVPGFSGNTIYF
TRBJ2-7 | TRBV19 | - | TGTGCCAGTAGTATAGCCGGGGACTTCTCCTACGAGCAGTACTTC | CASSIAGDFSYEQYF
TRBJ2-5 | TRBV5-1 | - | TGCGCCAGCAGCTTGGGAGGGGCCCAACAAGAGACCCAGTACTTC | CASSLGGAQQETQYF
TRBJ1-3 | TRBV5-5 | TRBD1 | TGTGCCAGCAGCTCGTGGGACAGGCCGAACACCATATATTTT | CASSSWDRPNTIYF
TRBJ2-7 | TRBV28 | - | TGTGCCAGCATTGGAACTGACTATGAAGGGTACGAGCAGTACTTC | CASIGTDYEGYEQYF
TRBJ2-1 | TRBV19 | TRBD2 | TGTGCCAGTAGTCCAACTAGCGGGGGTTACAATGAGCAGTTCTTC | CASSPTSGGYNEQFF
TRBJ2-7 | TRBV6-5 | - | TGTGCCAGCAGTTACTCGCTGGGGAGCTACGAGCAGTACTTC | CASSYSLGSYEQYF
TRBJ1-2 | TRBV15 | - | TGTGCCACCAGCAGAGCTACAGGGATCTATGGCTACACCTTC | CATSRATGIYGYTF